The 23 T cell receptor beta chains in this list originate from one sample, sequenced in a study of cytomegalovirus exposure and HLA in healthy donors. 60 Vbeta and 13 Jbeta primers were used in PCR. Only in-frame clones appear in the TCRdb table, and some are missing; sequencing was by immunoSEQ multiplex PCR. The table shows about 110,000 clones, with 82% occurring only once. Sequenced sample: PBMCs. Source of these receptors: a woman aged 18 to 35 in good health and CMV-seronegative.

This chain links TRBV7-6 with TRBJ1-3; 8 positions match TRBD1. With 5 bases clipped from V and 0 bases from J, the junction kept 12 bases outside the gene matches. Germline V CDR1 and CDR2: SGHVS, FNYEAQ. CDR3 length: 18 amino acids. CDR3 sequence: CASSLGQGREYSGNTIYF. The CDR3 coding sequence is TGTGCCAGCAGCCTAGGACAGGGTAGGGAGTACTCTGGAAACACCATATATTTT.

The J gene is TRBJ2-1, the V gene TRBV11-2, with 12 positions matching TRBD2. Trimming removed 5 bases from V and 8 bases from J; junction bases left unmatched: 4. The CDR3 extends over 14 amino acids. Per germline, CDR1 SGHAT and CDR2 FQNNGV. CDR3 bases: TGTGCCAGCAGCCAACTAGCGGGAGGTTATGAGCAGTTCTTC. Translating it yields CASSQLAGGYEQFF.

This chain joins TRBV6-5 and TRBJ2-3; 14 bases match TRBD2. Germline CDR1 is MNHEY and CDR2 is SVGAGI. The CDR3 totals 15 residues. The ends lost 4 bases at V and 4 bases at J; junction bases unmatched: 1. CDR3 loop: CASSLTSGGADTQYF. The CDR3 region has the DNA TGTGCCAGCAGTTTGACTAGCGGGGGGGCAGATACGCAGTATTTT.

This chain uses TRBV5-6 with TRBJ2-1, with D perhaps matching TRBD2 (5 bases). This CDR3 comprises 13 residues. The germline CDR1 and CDR2 sequences are SGHDT and YYEEEE. Trimming removed 3 bases from V and 5 bases from J, with 9 bases in between. CDR3: CASSSGLDNEQFF. As DNA, the CDR3 is TGTGCCAGCAGCTCCGGACTCGACAATGAGCAGTTCTTC. Supplemented by reference TRBV5-6 and TRBJ2-1, the full variable domain reads DAGVTQSPTHLIKTRGQQVTLRCSPKSGHDTVSWYQQALGQGPQFIFQYYEEEERQRGNFPDRFSGHQFPNYSSELNVNALLLGDSALYLCASSSGLDNEQFFGPGTRLTVL.

This clone was observed a handful of times. The chain recombines TRBV27 with TRBJ2-3; 11 bases map to TRBD2. This CDR3 has 19 amino acids. The J segment lost 5 bases and the V segment lost 6 bases, leaving 19 bases of the junction unmatched. Germline V CDR1 and CDR2: MNHEY, SMNVEV (reference sequence). This chain's CDR3 is CASSGIGASGRLSGDTQYF. The CDR3 region has the DNA TGTGCCAGCAGCGGGATTGGGGCTAGCGGGAGGCTATCGGGAGATACGCAGTATTTT.

V usage is TRBV5-1 and J usage is TRBJ2-3; D is perhaps TRBD1 (6 bases). The CDR3 has 13 residues. Per the germline V gene, CDR1 is SGHRS and CDR2 is YFSETQ. Trimming stripped 4 bases from V and 2 bases from J, with 8 bases between. The CDR3 bases are TGCGCCAGCAGCAGGGACAACACAGATACGCAGTATTTT. This encodes CASSRDNTDTQYF. The complete variable domain, with remaining parts taken from reference TRBV5-1 and TRBJ2-3, reads KAGVTQTPRYLIKTRGQQVTLSCSPISGHRSVSWYQQTPGQGLQFLFEYFSETQRNKGNFPGRFSGRQFSNSRSEMNVSTLELGDSALYLCASSRDNTDTQYFGPGTRLTVL.

J is TRBJ1-1 and V is TRBV7-9; tentatively, D is TRBD1 (6 bases). CDR3 length equals 13 residues. Germline V gives CDR1 SEHNR, CDR2 FQNEAQ (reference sequence). The V and J ends lost 8 bases and 6 bases respectively, with 16 bases between them. The DNA for the CDR3 is TGTGCCAGCGACTGGGTAGGACAGTCTGAAGCTTTCTTT. Protein: CASDWVGQSEAFF.

This clone appeared once. The chain is built from TRBV7-8 and TRBJ1-5; TRBD1 agrees at 8 bases. Losses at the gene ends were 1 base for V and 6 bases for J; bases not matched to a gene: 8. This CDR3 spans 16 amino acids. Germline CDR1 and CDR2: SGHVS and FQNEAQ. CDR3 region: CASSLVQGQVSQPQHF. The CDR3 DNA sequence: TGTGCCAGCAGCTTAGTACAGGGACAGGTGAGTCAGCCCCAGCATTTT.

A word on this clone: The sample contains more than one DNA sequence encoding this CDR3. The chain is built from TRBV14 and TRBJ2-2; TRBD1 matches at 7 bases. This CDR3 is 15 amino acids long. Germline assignment: CDR1 SGHDN and CDR2 FVKESK. The V and J ends lost 3 bases and 9 bases, in that order; junction bases with no gene match: 10. The CDR3 region has the DNA TGTGCCAGCAGCCATACCGGACAGGCGACCAGGGAGCTGTTTTTT. This encodes CASSHTGQATRELFF.

The V gene is TRBV7-9, the J gene TRBJ1-1; D gene uncertain. The length of the CDR3 is 14 residues. The germline CDR1 and CDR2 sequences are SEHNR and FQNEAQ (reference sequence). V lost 5 bases, J lost 4 bases, and 14 bases lay in between. The DNA of the CDR3 is TGTGCCAGCAGCCCGGTGCTCGCTGGCACTGAAGCTTTCTTT. It encodes CASSPVLAGTEAFF. Full variable domain (outside the CDR3, taken from reference TRBV7-9 and TRBJ1-1): DTGVSQNPRHKITKRGQNVTFRCDPISEHNRLYWYRQTLGQGPEFLTYFQNEAQLEKSRLLSDRFSAERPKGSFSTLEIQRTEQGDSAMYLCASSPVLAGTEAFFGQGTRLTVV.

The V call is TRBV7-2, the J call TRBJ1-1; D is unresolved. Germline-derived CDR1 and CDR2 are SGHTA and FQGNSA. Trimming removed 4 bases at V and 5 bases at J, with 11 bases between. CDR3 length: 13 amino acids. The CDR3 is CASSSQVETEAFF. The CDR3 coding sequence is TGTGCCAGCAGCTCCCAGGTGGAAACTGAAGCTTTCTTT.

This rearrangement joins TRBV29-1 to TRBJ2-3; TRBD2 agrees at 9 bases. V lost 2 bases and J lost 5; bases outside the gene matches: 8. Germline V CDR1 and CDR2: SQVTM, ANQGSEA. The CDR3 loop spans 15 amino acids. The CDR3 coding sequence is TGCAGCGTTGAACACCCTAGCGGGGCCGGAGATACGCAGTATTTT. Protein: CSVEHPSGAGDTQYF.

This clone has just a few counts. This chain joins TRBV19 and TRBJ2-3, with D uncertain. The CDR3 is 14 amino acids. V lost 1 base, J lost 0 bases, and 5 bases lay in between. Germline assignment: CDR1 LNHDA and CDR2 SQIVND (reference sequence). CDR3 loop: CASSIVASTDTQYF. The CDR3 bases are TGTGCCAGTAGTATAGTGGCTAGCACAGATACGCAGTATTTT.

By share of the sample, this clone is medium-sized (0.01 to 0.1%). The chain carries TRBV27 and TRBJ2-7; 12 positions agree with TRBD2. The germline V gene has CDR1 MNHEY and CDR2 SMNVEV (reference sequence). Trimming took 6 bases from V and 9 from J; bases not matched to a gene: 15. The CDR3 has 16 amino acids. CDR3 bases: TGTGCCAGCAGCTTCTACACTAGCGGGAGGATGGTGGGGCAGTACTTC. Translating it yields CASSFYTSGRMVGQYF.

The J gene is TRBJ1-2, the V gene TRBV7-2; D gene unclear. CDR1 and CDR2 (germline): SGHTA, FQGNSA. The CDR3 consists of 15 residues. The ends were cut back, 2 bases at V and 6 bases at J, with 16 bases in the middle. CDR3: CASSLIYWTGNGYTF. As DNA, the CDR3 is TGTGCCAGCAGCTTAATATACTGGACGGGAAATGGCTACACCTTC. Filled out from reference TRBV7-2 and TRBJ1-2, the complete variable domain reads GAGVSQSPSNKVTEKGKDVELRCDPISGHTALYWYRQSLGQGLEFLIYFQGNSAPDKSGLPSDRFSAERTGGSVSTLTIQRTQQEDSAVYLCASSLIYWTGNGYTFGSGTRLTVV.

The chain carries TRBV28 and TRBJ1-1; weak D call: TRBD1 (6 bases). Trimming took 6 bases from V and 1 from J, leaving 15 bases between them. Germline V gives CDR1 MDHEN, CDR2 SYDVKM. This CDR3 spans 15 amino acids. The CDR3, as DNA: TGTGCCAGCAGCCGCAACAGGGATCCGAACACTGAAGCTTTCTTT. Translation: CASSRNRDPNTEAFF.

V is TRBV2 and J is TRBJ1-6; 9 bases match TRBD1. Looked up from germline, CDR1 is SNHLY and CDR2 is FYNNEI. CDR3 length: 13 residues. Trimming removed 7 bases from V and 7 bases from J; junction bases left unmatched: 2. The CDR3 nucleotides are TGTGCCAGCAAGGGACAGGGCAATTCACCCCTCCACTTT. It specifies CASKGQGNSPLHF.

This chain connects TRBV7-6 to TRBJ1-1; D might be TRBD1 (5 bases). This CDR3 has 12 amino acids. The V gene's germline CDR1 is SGHVS and CDR2 FNYEAQ. Trimming pared 6 bases from V and 11 bases from J, leaving 16 bases between. CDR3 DNA sequence: TGTGCCAGCAGGCGAGCAGGGTCCCCGGCTTTCTTT. Translation: CASRRAGSPAFF.

This clone was detected only a few times. The rearrangement links TRBV27 to TRBJ2-1, with TRBD1 matching 8 bases. The V gene end was trimmed by 6 bases and the J gene end by 4 bases; junction bases not matched to a gene: 5. Germline values: CDR1 MNHEY, CDR2 SMNVEV (reference sequence). This CDR3 is built from 14 residues. The DNA of the CDR3 is TGTGCCAGCAGGGCCAGGGGGCCGTACAATGAGCAGTTCTTC. Translated, it gives CASRARGPYNEQFF.

The chain has TRBV7-8 and TRBJ2-7; 7 bases are shared with TRBD2. CDR3 length: 15 residues. Trimming at V came to 3 bases and at J to 3 bases, leaving 8 bases not matched to a gene. Germline assignment: CDR1 SGHVS and CDR2 FQNEAQ. The CDR3 nucleotides read TGTGCCAGCAGCTTGGGGGGGACGCGCGGCTACGAGCAGTACGTC. Translated, it gives CASSLGGTRGYEQYV.

The rearrangement links TRBV19 to TRBJ1-4, with a possible D match to TRBD1 (5 bases). CDR3 length: 13 residues. Trimming removed 5 bases from V and 8 bases from J, with 12 bases in between. CDR1 LNHDA and CDR2 SQIVND come from the germline V gene (reference sequence). The CDR3 loop reads CASSLEKGEKLFF. For the CDR3, the DNA is TGTGCCAGTAGTCTCGAAAAGGGGGAAAAACTGTTTTTT.

The V and J genes are TRBV11-3 and TRBJ2-7, with 15 positions matching TRBD2. This CDR3 is 15 amino acids long. Trimming cost V 5 bases and J 5 bases; bases outside gene matches: 4. Germline CDR1 reads SGHNT; CDR2 reads YENEEA. The CDR3 nucleotides read TGTGCCAGCAGCCCGGGGACTAGCGGGAGGCACGAGCAGTACTTC. Amino acid sequence: CASSPGTSGRHEQYF.

This clone was seen just once. V usage is TRBV5-1 and J usage is TRBJ2-7, with 14 bases matching TRBD2. Germline loops: CDR1 SGHRS, CDR2 YFSETQ. This CDR3 has 16 amino acids. The V and J ends lost 1 base and 2 bases, in that order; junction bases with no gene match: 2. For the CDR3, the DNA is TGCGCCAGCAGCTTGTCGACTAGCGGGAGGGCCTACGAGCAGTACTTC. Translating gives CASSLSTSGRAYEQYF. The variable domain in full, completed from reference TRBV5-1 and TRBJ2-7, reads KAGVTQTPRYLIKTRGQQVTLSCSPISGHRSVSWYQQTPGQGLQFLFEYFSETQRNKGNFPGRFSGRQFSNSRSEMNVSTLELGDSALYLCASSLSTSGRAYEQYFGPGTRLTVT.